A selection of T cell receptor beta chains follows, all from one sample in a study of cytomegalovirus exposure and HLA in healthy donors. Profiled with immunoSEQ multiplex PCR; TCRdb holds only in-frame clones, not every one. The repertoire includes tens of thousands of clones, roughly 90% of them detected once, and approximately 1.2% sits in the top ten. Sequencing was done on a sample of PBMCs. The receptors here all came from a woman aged 18-35 years in good health and CMV-seronegative. Each CDR3 is given without its conserved first and last residue. The order of the fields is CDR3 protein, J gene, clone size, V gene. Clone size, where shown, is once, few, many, or a class for clones that have expanded.

ASSPRTSGPTDTQY | TRBJ2-3 | - | TRBV7-9
ASSVVTGLVPPDTQY | TRBJ2-3 | - | TRBV9
ASSQGLAGGVQETQY | TRBJ2-5 | - | TRBV5-1
ASSIGPGQGGEQY | TRBJ2-7 | - | TRBV19
ASSYTRGDSPLH | TRBJ1-6 | once | TRBV14
ARARAGGAADTQY | TRBJ2-3 | - | TRBV30
ASIRHVRGRYNEQF | TRBJ2-1 | - | TRBV6-4
ATDRNKLTISTDTQY | TRBJ2-3 | - | TRBV19
ASSSTGGGEKLF | TRBJ1-4 | once | TRBV6-1
AISSSGGAYEQF | TRBJ2-1 | - | TRBV10-3
ASSLQQGGEQY | TRBJ2-7 | - | TRBV5-4
ASSLAFRTGEETQY | TRBJ2-5 | few | TRBV7-8
ASRPSSAYNEQF | TRBJ2-1 | - | TRBV7-9
ASSFRLAGVETQY | TRBJ2-5 | - | TRBV27
ASKPPGGYEQY | TRBJ2-7 | - | TRBV6-5
ASSPAGGREETQY | TRBJ2-5 | once | TRBV28
ASSSVSRNTEAF | TRBJ1-1 | - | TRBV6-6
ASSPRGEEELF | TRBJ2-2 | - | TRBV11-3
AWRGARETQY | TRBJ2-5 | - | TRBV30
ASSLEARGASTDTQY | TRBJ2-3 | - | TRBV7-2
ASSASRVLISAGNTIY | TRBJ1-3 | once | TRBV7-8
ASSPGTSFQETQY | TRBJ2-5 | once | TRBV11-2
ASSLGGSSYEQY | TRBJ2-7 | - | TRBV28
ASTSGGAGVTGELF | TRBJ2-2 | - | TRBV11-2
ASSAPTITDTQY | TRBJ2-3 | - | TRBV9
ASMRDYSSYEQY | TRBJ2-7 | - | TRBV2
ASTKMGGSNEQF | TRBJ2-1 | once | TRBV6-5
ASSPPGLAEYEQY | TRBJ2-7 | - | TRBV7-9
ASSLTPQGGYT | TRBJ1-2 | few | TRBV7-2
ASTGLAGGPSSSYNEQF | TRBJ2-1 | - | TRBV10-2
AISESPRRTGAVYGYT | TRBJ1-2 | - | TRBV10-3
ASSNRQGDEQY | TRBJ2-7 | - | TRBV6-5
ASRDRRSGANVLT | TRBJ2-6 | - | TRBV5-1
ASRHWTSGGSVTGELF | TRBJ2-2 | once | TRBV11-2
ASSLVQGQETQY | TRBJ2-5 | - | TRBV5-4
ASRAGGLNNEQF | TRBJ2-1 | - | TRBV5-4
ASSSVRDRGWNIQY | TRBJ2-4 | - | TRBV11-2
ASSLLSYNSPLH | TRBJ1-6 | - | TRBV19